Presented here are 30 T cell receptor beta chains from one specimen sequenced in a study of blood T cell repertoires in COVID-19. Using immunoSEQ multiplex PCR, the repertoire was profiled, and TCRdb retains in-frame clones only, with some absent. This table holds about 120,000 clones, roughly 70% found once. Material: peripheral blood. The receptors stem from a human donor with acute or convalescent COVID-19. The donor label of this sample is uncertain.

The V and J genes are TRBV7-9 and TRBJ1-2; D is possibly TRBD1 (6 bases). The CDR3 runs to 14 residues. Trimming removed 6 bases from V and 5 bases from J, with 16 bases in between. Germline lookup yields CDR1 SEHNR and CDR2 FQNEAQ (reference sequence). The CDR3 DNA follows: TGTGCCAGCAGGCGTGCGGGGGCCCCTTATGGCTACACCTTC. This codes for CASRRAGAPYGYTF. Complete variable domain (other parts from reference TRBV7-9 and TRBJ1-2): DTGVSQNPRHKITKRGQNVTFRCDPISEHNRLYWYRQTLGQGPEFLTYFQNEAQLEKSRLLSDRFSAERPKGSFSTLEIQRTEQGDSAMYLCASRRAGAPYGYTFGSGTRLTVV.

In DNA form, the CDR3 reads TGTGCCACCGAGGGTGCGGGCAATCAGCCCCAGCATTTT. The encoded protein is CATEGAGNQPQHF. The chain joins TRBV19 to TRBJ1-5, with D unresolved. This CDR3 region has 13 residues. The germline CDR1 and CDR2 sequences are LNHDA and SQIVND (reference sequence). Between the trimmed V and J ends, which lost 10 bases and 2 bases, there was a span of 12 bases. Full variable domain (remainder filled in from reference TRBV19 and TRBJ1-5): DGGITQSPKYLFRKEGQNVTLSCEQNLNHDAMYWYRQDPGQGLRLIYYSQIVNDFQKGDIAEGYSVSREKKESFPLTVTSAQKNPTAFYLCATEGAGNQPQHFGDGTRLSIL.

The chain employs TRBV28 and TRBJ2-1; 9 bases line up with TRBD1. The junction had 4 bases not matched to a gene; V was cut back by 4 bases and J by 12 bases. The CDR3 length is 12 residues. Germline V gives CDR1 MDHEN, CDR2 SYDVKM. The CDR3 reads CASSSDRGGQFF. The CDR3 DNA follows: TGTGCCAGCAGTTCTGACAGGGGGGGGCAGTTCTTC.

This clone came up a few times. The V and J genes are TRBV30 and TRBJ1-2; the D is unclear. The CDR3 runs to 13 residues. Germline lookup yields CDR1 GTSNPN and CDR2 SVGIG (reference sequence). Trimming removed 0 bases at V and 6 bases at J, with 11 bases between. This CDR3 reads CAWSVGGGNGYTF. The CDR3 DNA sequence: TGTGCCTGGAGTGTAGGAGGAGGGAATGGCTACACCTTC. The variable domain in full, completed from reference TRBV30 and TRBJ1-2, reads SQTIHQWPATLVQPVGSPLSLECTVEGTSNPNLYWYRQAAGRGLQLLFYSVGIGQISSEVPQNLSASRPQDRQFILSSKKLLLSDSGFYLCAWSVGGGNGYTFGSGTRLTVV.

The V and J genes are TRBV29-1 and TRBJ1-2; possibly TRBD1 for D (6 bases). The germline CDR1 and CDR2 sequences are SQVTM and ANQGSEA. V dropped 4 bases and J dropped 5 bases, with 8 bases sitting between them. The CDR3 is 11 amino acids. DNA of the CDR3: TGCAGCGTTGGGCAGGGGTATGGCTACACCTTC. Translating gives CSVGQGYGYTF.

In its sample, this clone was seen a few times. The V gene is TRBV11-2, the J gene TRBJ1-6; D gene unclear. Trimming took off 2 bases at V and 11 bases at J, with 10 bases between the two ends. Germline V gene lookup returns CDR1 SGHAT and CDR2 FQNNGV. The CDR3 has 13 amino acids. The CDR3 loop is CASSLRDGTPLHF. DNA for the CDR3: TGTGCCAGCAGCTTACGTGACGGGACACCCCTCCACTTT.

The genes are TRBV11-2 and TRBJ2-5; possibly TRBD1 for D (5 bases). Trimming took 2 bases from V and 8 from J, leaving 21 bases between them. CDR3 length: 16 amino acids. In germline, CDR1 is SGHAT, CDR2 FQNNGV. For the CDR3, the DNA is TGTGCCAGCAGCTTAAATCTAGACAGACCCCAAGGAACCCAGTACTTC. It codes for CASSLNLDRPQGTQYF.

This clone appeared a few times. As DNA, the CDR3 is TGTGCCAGCAGCGAAGTAGGACAGCAAGCCGGAAACACCATATATTTT. Encoded protein: CASSEVGQQAGNTIYF. This rearrangement joins TRBV9 to TRBJ1-3; D possibly corresponds to TRBD1 (6 bases). The V gene lost 3 bases and the J gene lost 4 bases, with 17 bases spanning the gap. Per germline, CDR1 SGDLS and CDR2 YYNGEE. The CDR3 length is 16 residues.

The V and J genes are TRBV5-6 and TRBJ1-5; D unresolved. Trimming shortened V by 1 base and J by 1 base, and 3 bases separated the two germline ends. The CDR3 runs 13 residues. Germline loops: CDR1 SGHDT, CDR2 YYEEEE. The CDR3 DNA follows: TGTGCCAGCAGCTTGCGGAGCAATCAGCCCCAGCATTTT. Its protein is CASSLRSNQPQHF.

V gene TRBV7-9 combines with J gene TRBJ2-3; TRBD2 aligns across 9 bases. Germline V CDR1 and CDR2: SEHNR, FQNEAQ (reference sequence). The CDR3 spans 16 residues. J lost 2 bases, V lost 9 bases, and 12 bases had no gene match. Written as DNA, the CDR3 is TGTGCCAGTTCCAGCGGGGGGCTGCGGATCACAGATACGCAGTATTTT. Encoded protein: CASSSGGLRITDTQYF.

V is TRBV5-1 and J is TRBJ2-5; 9 bases agree with TRBD2. Germline CDR1 SGHRS, CDR2 YFSETQ. Germline trimming cut 4 bases from V and 5 bases from J; bases unmatched to any gene: 3. The CDR3 runs 13 residues. The CDR3 reads CASSHGLAETQYF. The CDR3 nucleotides read TGCGCCAGCAGCCACGGACTAGCGGAGACCCAGTACTTC.

The chain uses TRBV10-1 and TRBJ1-3; D ambiguous. V was cut by 4 bases and J by 4 bases, with 11 bases left in between. From germline, CDR1 is WNHNN and CDR2 SYGVQD (reference sequence). The CDR3 is 14 residues long. This CDR3 reads CASSGPRPGNTIYF. DNA for the CDR3: TGCGCCAGCAGTGGTCCCCGTCCGGGAAACACCATATATTTT.

This chain uses TRBV27 with TRBJ2-5; 9 bases fit TRBD2. CDR3 length: 16 amino acids. Germline-derived CDR1 and CDR2 are MNHEY and SMNVEV (reference sequence). V trimming: 3 bases; J trimming: 0 bases; junction bases outside the gene matches: 5. The CDR3 region has the DNA TGTGCCAGCAGTTTCACTAGCGGGCGCGACCAAGAGACCCAGTACTTC. The encoded protein is CASSFTSGRDQETQYF.

The CDR3 bases are TGTGCCAGCAGTTCCGGGGGTGGCAATCAGCCCCAGCATTTT. This translates into CASSSGGGNQPQHF. The V gene is TRBV2, the J gene TRBJ1-5; D possibly corresponds to TRBD1 (5 bases). The CDR3 totals 14 residues. Per the germline V gene, CDR1 is SNHLY and CDR2 is FYNNEI. Trimming removed 5 bases from V and 2 bases from J, with 10 bases in between.

The chain carries TRBV19 and TRBJ2-5; TRBD2 agrees at 12 bases. The length of the CDR3 is 18 residues. V gave up 3 bases and J gave up 1 base; unmatched junction bases: 9. Germline values: CDR1 LNHDA, CDR2 SQIVND (reference sequence). CDR3 sequence: CASSMGLAGGILQETQYF. CDR3 nucleotides: TGTGCCAGTAGTATGGGGCTAGCGGGGGGGATACTCCAAGAGACCCAGTACTTC.

The V gene is TRBV11-2, the J gene TRBJ1-4, with TRBD1 identical over 7 bases. The CDR3 has 15 residues. With V trimmed by 4 bases and J by 7 bases, 9 bases remained unmatched. CDR1 is SGHAT and CDR2 is FQNNGV in the germline V gene. The CDR3 DNA reads as TGTGCCAGCAGCTCGAGACAGGGAACGGGTGAAAAACTGTTTTTT. As protein: CASSSRQGTGEKLFF.

The chain recombines TRBV10-3 with TRBJ2-3; 11 bases line up with TRBD1. The CDR3 covers 16 residues. The germline CDR1 and CDR2 sequences are ENHRY and SYGVKD. Unmatched junction bases numbered 7, after V lost 3 bases and J lost 5 bases. As DNA, the CDR3 is TGTGCCATCAGTGATGCAGGAGGGACAGGGGGAGATACGCAGTATTTT. Its protein is CAISDAGGTGGDTQYF.

The chain is built from TRBV4-1 and TRBJ1-1; 11 nucleotides align to TRBD1. Germline V gene data show CDR1 as MGHRA and CDR2 as YSYEKL. After removal of 4 bases from V and 4 bases from J, the junction contained 5 bases not matched to a gene. This CDR3 contains 15 residues. CDR3 nucleotide sequence: TGCGCCAGCAGCCCTGGACAGGGGGCTCGCACTGAAGCTTTCTTT. Encoded protein: CASSPGQGARTEAFF.

This clone was seen once. The gene calls are TRBV20-1 and TRBJ1-1; maybe TRBD1 (5 bases). The CDR3 is made up of 11 amino acids. V was pared by 6 bases and J by 7 bases, with 12 bases between. The germline V gene has CDR1 DFQATT and CDR2 SNEGSKA (reference sequence). The CDR3: CSARTGYEAFF. DNA of the CDR3: TGCAGTGCGAGAACAGGTTATGAAGCTTTCTTT.

The chain links TRBV6-1 to TRBJ2-7; 8 positions match TRBD1. Trimming cost V 2 bases and J 0 bases; bases outside gene matches: 9. This CDR3 is built from 17 residues. Germline CDR1 MNHNS, CDR2 SASEGT. The CDR3 reads CASSEYARGHGSYEQYF. The CDR3 DNA is TGTGCCAGCAGTGAATACGCCAGGGGGCACGGCTCCTACGAGCAGTACTTC.

The chain employs TRBV7-2 and TRBJ1-5; 10 positions match TRBD1. V lost 1 base and J lost 9; bases outside the gene matches: 6. Germline V lookup: CDR1 SGHTA, CDR2 FQGNSA. The CDR3 length is 15 residues. The CDR3 here is CASSLDGTGAGPQHF. The CDR3 nucleotides are TGTGCCAGCAGCTTAGACGGGACAGGGGCCGGGCCCCAGCATTTT.

This clone was observed once. The V and J genes are TRBV4-1 and TRBJ2-2; the match to TRBD2 covers 7 bases. The germline CDR1 and CDR2 sequences are MGHRA and YSYEKL. Unmatched junction bases numbered 3, after V lost 1 base and J lost 7 bases. The CDR3 is 14 amino acids. The CDR3 DNA sequence: TGCGCCAGCAGCCAAGTCGGGGGGAACGGGGAGCTGTTTTTT. This gives the protein CASSQVGGNGELFF.

This clone was recorded a few times. This sequence joins TRBV2 and TRBJ2-1; tentatively, D is TRBD1 (6 bases). V was pared by 1 base and J by 9 bases, with 16 bases between. The CDR3 is made up of 15 amino acids. Germline lookup yields CDR1 SNHLY and CDR2 FYNNEI. The CDR3 sequence: CASSEEAGARSEQFF. The CDR3 DNA follows: TGTGCCAGCAGTGAAGAGGCAGGGGCTAGGAGTGAGCAGTTCTTC.

The chain recombines TRBV2 with TRBJ2-2; D not resolved. CDR3 size: 13 residues. Trimming pared 8 bases from V and 1 base from J, leaving 8 bases between. Germline V gives CDR1 SNHLY, CDR2 FYNNEI. CDR3: CASLAENTGELFF. The CDR3 nucleotides read TGTGCCAGCCTGGCGGAGAACACCGGGGAGCTGTTTTTT. The whole variable domain, filled in from reference TRBV2 and TRBJ2-2, reads EPEVTQTPSHQVTQMGQEVILRCVPISNHLYFYWYRQILGQKVEFLVSFYNNEISEKSEIFDDQFSVERPDGSNFTLKIRSTKLEDSAMYFCASLAENTGELFFGEGSRLTVL.

The table lists this clone with a count of one. The DNA for the CDR3 is TGTGCCAGCAGCGTAGACCCGACAGGGGAACGCTCACCCCTCCACTTT. Amino acids: CASSVDPTGERSPLHF. The chain employs TRBV9 and TRBJ1-6, with 8 positions matching TRBD1. Unmatched junction bases numbered 9, after V lost 0 bases and J lost 10 bases. The CDR3 contains 16 residues. Germline CDR1 SGDLS, CDR2 YYNGEE.

This clone was counted between two and nine times. This sequence joins TRBV11-1 and TRBJ1-1; D not resolved. From germline, CDR1 is SGHAT and CDR2 FQDESV (reference sequence). The CDR3 consists of 11 residues. The V end lost 8 bases, the J end lost 1 base, and 5 bases lay between the germline ends. The CDR3 coding sequence is TGTGCCAGCCAAGCGAACACTGAAGCTTTCTTT. Translated, it gives CASQANTEAFF.

This chain joins TRBV28 and TRBJ1-2; tentatively, D is TRBD1 (6 bases). The V gene lost 8 bases and the J gene lost 4 bases, with 14 bases spanning the gap. Germline V gene lookup returns CDR1 MDHEN and CDR2 SYDVKM. The CDR3 length is 13 residues. CDR3 sequence: CASFEGEGYGYTF. DNA for the CDR3: TGTGCCAGCTTCGAGGGGGAAGGCTATGGCTACACCTTC.

The chain links TRBV2 to TRBJ2-3, with 11 bases lining up with TRBD2. J lost 5 bases, V lost 5 bases, and 6 bases had no gene match. Germline V CDR1 and CDR2: SNHLY, FYNNEI. CDR3 length: 15 amino acids. The DNA of the CDR3 is TGTGCCAGCAGTACACTAGCGGGGGTGGGAGATACGCAGTATTTT. Its protein product is CASSTLAGVGDTQYF. The full variable domain, in which reference TRBV2 and TRBJ2-3 provide the parts outside the CDR3, is EPEVTQTPSHQVTQMGQEVILRCVPISNHLYFYWYRQILGQKVEFLVSFYNNEISEKSEIFDDQFSVERPDGSNFTLKIRSTKLEDSAMYFCASSTLAGVGDTQYFGPGTRLTVL.

The chain employs TRBV24-1 and TRBJ1-4; D might be TRBD1 (6 bases). Between the trimmed V and J ends, which lost 1 base and 8 bases, there was a span of 16 bases. Germline CDR1 KGHDR, CDR2 SFDVKD. The CDR3 is 16 residues long. CDR3 DNA: TGTGCCACCAGTGATTTAGGCAGGGGAGACAGGGAAAAACTGTTTTTT. Its protein product is CATSDLGRGDREKLFF.

This chain links TRBV10-3 with TRBJ1-4; D is undetermined. Trimming removed 3 bases at V and 8 bases at J, with 13 bases between. The CDR3 extends over 14 amino acids. Germline CDR1 is ENHRY and CDR2 is SYGVKD. CDR3 sequence reads: CAISDAPWAEKLFF. CDR3 sequence (DNA): TGTGCCATCAGTGATGCCCCCTGGGCAGAAAAACTGTTTTTT.